What follows are 13 T cell receptor beta chains derived from one specimen sequenced in a study of control samples from healthy donors and cancer patients. The method was immunoSEQ multiplex PCR; TCRdb's version includes in-frame clones alone and lacks a portion of them. The sample lists 400,000 to 450,000 clones, around 90% occurring once. Material: PBMCs. These receptors were collected from a middle-aged man with head and neck cancer.

The CDR3 DNA reads as TGTGCCAGCAGGGCCCGGTGGGGCATGAACACTGAAGCTTTCTTT. Amino acid sequence: CASRARWGMNTEAFF. The chain recombines TRBV28 with TRBJ1-1, with D maybe TRBD1 (5 bases). Germline-derived CDR1 and CDR2 are MDHEN and SYDVKM. V was pared by 6 bases and J by 0 bases, with 14 bases between. The CDR3 runs to 15 residues.

The genes are TRBV11-1 and TRBJ2-2; D gene ambiguous. V lost 2 bases to trimming and J lost 2 bases, with 9 bases between them. The length of the CDR3 is 15 residues. CDR1 is SGHAT and CDR2 is FQDESV in the germline V gene (reference sequence). CDR3 in amino acids: CASSLSRINTGELFF. Written as DNA, the CDR3 is TGTGCCAGCAGCTTAAGTCGGATTAACACCGGGGAGCTGTTTTTT.

The rearrangement links TRBV28 to TRBJ2-1; D is tentatively TRBD1 or TRBD2 (5 bases each). The CDR3 runs to 15 residues. CDR1 is MDHEN and CDR2 is SYDVKM in the germline V gene. Trimming removed 8 bases from V and 9 bases from J, with 23 bases in between. The CDR3 spells CASGKWDGASGEQFF. The CDR3 bases are TGTGCCAGCGGCAAGTGGGACGGAGCCTCGGGTGAGCAGTTCTTC.

Only a few counts were recorded for this clone. The genes are TRBV5-1 and TRBJ1-5; D unresolved. This CDR3 is 15 amino acids long. Trimming took 4 bases from V and 0 from J, leaving 11 bases between them. In germline, CDR1 is SGHRS, CDR2 YFSETQ. CDR3 loop: CASSTAGNSNQPQHF. In DNA, the CDR3 is TGCGCCAGCAGCACTGCGGGGAATAGCAATCAGCCCCAGCATTTT. Full variable domain (outside the CDR3, taken from reference TRBV5-1 and TRBJ1-5): KAGVTQTPRYLIKTRGQQVTLSCSPISGHRSVSWYQQTPGQGLQFLFEYFSETQRNKGNFPGRFSGRQFSNSRSEMNVSTLELGDSALYLCASSTAGNSNQPQHFGDGTRLSIL.

The chain carries TRBV27 and TRBJ1-2; D remains unclear. Trimming removed 6 bases from V and 3 bases from J, with 5 bases in between. The CDR3 is 11 residues long. The germline CDR1 and CDR2 sequences are MNHEY and SMNVEV (reference sequence). CDR3 region: CASRAYYGYTF. For the CDR3, the DNA is TGTGCCAGCAGGGCCTACTATGGCTACACCTTC.

The genes are TRBV6-5 and TRBJ2-7; D is undetermined. Germline lookup yields CDR1 MNHEY and CDR2 SVGAGI. This CDR3 has 15 residues. V was clipped by 2 bases and J by 0 bases, with 11 bases between them. Here the CDR3 DNA reads TGTGCCAGCAGTTACGGGTGGCAGAGCTCCTACGAGCAGTACTTC. Protein: CASSYGWQSSYEQYF.

This clone was counted once. V usage is TRBV7-3 and J usage is TRBJ2-1; maybe TRBD2 (5 bases). V lost 5 bases to trimming and J lost 7 bases, with 21 bases between them. Germline V gene sequence: CDR1 SGHTA, CDR2 FQGTGA. CDR3 length: 16 residues. CDR3 nucleotides: TGTGCCAGCAGCCGCACCCCGACTACTCCCGGGAATGAGCAGTTCTTC. It translates to CASSRTPTTPGNEQFF.

The chain couples TRBV5-1 to TRBJ2-2, with D tentatively TRBD1 or TRBD2 (6 bases each). The CDR3 length is 15 residues. In germline, CDR1 is SGHRS, CDR2 YFSETQ. V lost 7 bases, J lost 9 bases, and 22 bases lay in between. The CDR3 nucleotides are TGCGCCAGCGCAGAATCCGGGGGCTTCAGGCGGGAGCTGTTTTTT. Translating it yields CASAESGGFRRELFF.

The chain is built from TRBV28 and TRBJ1-6; no clear D gene. Between the trimmed V and J ends, which lost 3 bases and 7 bases, there was a span of 10 bases. CDR1 is MDHEN and CDR2 is SYDVKM in the germline V gene. The CDR3 covers 14 residues. The CDR3 nucleotides read TGTGCCAGCAGTTTGGCGCTAACCAATTCACCCCTCCACTTT. This codes for CASSLALTNSPLHF.

The genes are TRBV4-1 and TRBJ2-3; D perhaps matches TRBD2 (5 bases). There are 16 residues in the CDR3. From germline, CDR1 is MGHRA and CDR2 YSYEKL. Trimming removed 4 bases from V and 4 bases from J, with 18 bases in between. The CDR3 here is CASSPSPPVVADTQYF. DNA of the CDR3: TGCGCCAGCAGCCCTAGCCCGCCCGTAGTGGCAGATACGCAGTATTTT.

V and J are TRBV7-3 and TRBJ2-2; no firm D call. This CDR3 has 14 residues. V was trimmed by 6 bases and J by 7 bases, leaving 15 bases between them. Germline loops: CDR1 SGHTA, CDR2 FQGTGA. Here the CDR3 reads CASREGLRSGELFF. CDR3 coding DNA: TGTGCCAGCAGGGAAGGGTTGAGGAGCGGGGAGCTGTTTTTT.

The chain recombines TRBV11-2 with TRBJ2-5; D is unclear. Germline CDR1 reads SGHAT; CDR2 reads FQNNGV. This CDR3 contains 15 residues. Trimming pared 3 bases from V and 1 base from J, leaving 12 bases between. The CDR3 DNA reads as TGTGCCAGCAGCTTCTTTGGCCCAAGCCAAGAGACCCAGTACTTC. It yields the protein CASSFFGPSQETQYF.

The rearrangement links TRBV14 to TRBJ2-1, with 13 positions matching TRBD2. V gave up 0 bases and J gave up 12 bases; unmatched junction bases: 14. This CDR3 spans 18 amino acids. The germline V gene has CDR1 SGHDN and CDR2 FVKESK. The CDR3 DNA follows: TGTGCCAGCAGCCAAGAATGGTATGGGACTAGCGGGGTCTCGGGGCAGTTCTTC. Residues: CASSQEWYGTSGVSGQFF.